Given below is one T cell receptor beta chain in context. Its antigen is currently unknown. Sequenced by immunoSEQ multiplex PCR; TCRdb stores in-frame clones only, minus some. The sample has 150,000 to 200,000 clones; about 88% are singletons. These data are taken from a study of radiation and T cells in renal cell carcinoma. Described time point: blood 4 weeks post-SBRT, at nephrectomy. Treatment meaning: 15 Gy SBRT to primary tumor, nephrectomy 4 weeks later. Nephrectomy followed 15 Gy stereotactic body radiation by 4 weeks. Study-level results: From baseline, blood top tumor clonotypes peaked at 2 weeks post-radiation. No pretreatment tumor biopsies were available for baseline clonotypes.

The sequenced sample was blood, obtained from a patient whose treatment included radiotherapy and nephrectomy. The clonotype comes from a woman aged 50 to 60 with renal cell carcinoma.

The CDR3 sequence is CASSVAASNTDTQYF. The CDR3 nucleotides are TGTGCCAGCAGCGTAGCGGCTAGCAACACAGATACGCAGTATTTT. This chain uses TRBV9 with TRBJ2-3; TRBD2 might be the D (5 bases). Per the germline V gene, CDR1 is SGDLS and CDR2 is YYNGEE. V lost 0 bases, J lost 2 bases, and 10 bases lay in between. This CDR3 comprises 15 residues.